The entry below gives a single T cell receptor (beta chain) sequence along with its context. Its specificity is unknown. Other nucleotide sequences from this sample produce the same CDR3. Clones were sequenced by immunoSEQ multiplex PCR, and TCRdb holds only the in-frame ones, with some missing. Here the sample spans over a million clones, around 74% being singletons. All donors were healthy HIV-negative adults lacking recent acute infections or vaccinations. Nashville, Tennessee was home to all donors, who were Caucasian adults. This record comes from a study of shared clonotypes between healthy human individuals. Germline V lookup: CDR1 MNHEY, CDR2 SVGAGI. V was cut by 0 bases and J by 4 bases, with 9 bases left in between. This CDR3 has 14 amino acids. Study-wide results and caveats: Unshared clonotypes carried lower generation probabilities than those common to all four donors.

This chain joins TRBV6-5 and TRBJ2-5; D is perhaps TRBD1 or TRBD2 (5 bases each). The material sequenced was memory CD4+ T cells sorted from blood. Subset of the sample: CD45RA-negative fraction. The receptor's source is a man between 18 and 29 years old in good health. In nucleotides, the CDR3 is TGTGCCAGCAGTTACTCAGGTGGGGGAGAGACCCAGTACTTC. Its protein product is CASSYSGGGETQYF.